The present T cell receptor beta chain was sequenced within a study of blood T cell repertoires in COVID-19 (dated by TCRdb to 2020 to 2021). General notes on the study: The collaborator samples originated in the United States, Italy and Spain and spanned the acute and convalescent phases of COVID-19. The prospective study material was composed of cDNA or gDNA derived from T cells, B-cell-depleted T cells, or PBMCs. The dataset comprised deeply sampled blood TCRbeta repertoires from subjects exposed to, actively infected with, or recovered from COVID-19. A freely available public database, intended as a resource for researchers studying the immune response to SARS-CoV-2, is where the repertoires were released. Samples came from the ongoing ImmuneRACE study (first 160 participants) plus 1,254 subjects from 6 global collaborators. The sample metadata nearly always contained a de-identified subject ID, COVID-19 status, age in years and sex. Where HLA class I and class II types were available, the types were taken from metadata supplied by the sample provider, not from assay-based typing. Summary of the overall study and its limitations: How much clinical and demographic metadata was included differed by source and by participant, and the metadata was provided uncurated.

TCRbeta CDR3 regions were amplified from genomic DNA by means of the immunoSEQ Assay, a bias-controlled multiplex PCR. Under the source paper's analysis protocol: Within the assay, amplification of reference gene primers was used to estimate how many nucleated cells each sample contained. Sequence reads were collapsed and filtered to measure the absolute abundance of every unique TCRbeta CDR3 rearrangement. For each sample, productive Simpson clonality was calculated as the square root of Simpson's diversity index over productive rearrangements. Here the immuneACCESS table is served through TCRdb, limited to in-frame sequences with V and J called. Missing clones are a known gap in these copies; in checked studies unresolved V genes cover under half, and the rest lacks a known reason. For V, J and clone size, that table is used; D and trimming come from the DNA. The sample profile shows about 50,000 clones; more than 80% of them were found once. The ten largest clones add up to 2.2% of the sample.

Details on this clone: Its recognized antigen is unknown. No much larger clonotype is one base removed from it; base qualities were not supplied.

Collaborating institutions collected whole blood in K2EDTA tubes following their own protocols. For TCRbeta analysis, collaborator samples were shipped as frozen whole blood, as isolated PBMCs, or as DNA extracted from either sample type. CDR1 and CDR2, looked up from the germline V gene, are SGHTA and FQGNSA. The CDR3 numbers 16 residues from cysteine through phenylalanine. Only CDR3 DNA remains: 48 bases, in frame from the first base. V is cut back by 1 base and J by 5 bases, with 7 bases in the junction unmatched. This receptor chain uses TRBV7-2 and TRBJ2-3, with 9 bases matching TRBD2. Source material: peripheral blood. The source is a human donor in a cohort sampled during active COVID-19. The nucleotides read TGTGCCAGCAGCTTAGTGGGCGGGGGGGCTGTAGATACGCAGTATTTT. This encodes CASSLVGGGAVDTQYF.